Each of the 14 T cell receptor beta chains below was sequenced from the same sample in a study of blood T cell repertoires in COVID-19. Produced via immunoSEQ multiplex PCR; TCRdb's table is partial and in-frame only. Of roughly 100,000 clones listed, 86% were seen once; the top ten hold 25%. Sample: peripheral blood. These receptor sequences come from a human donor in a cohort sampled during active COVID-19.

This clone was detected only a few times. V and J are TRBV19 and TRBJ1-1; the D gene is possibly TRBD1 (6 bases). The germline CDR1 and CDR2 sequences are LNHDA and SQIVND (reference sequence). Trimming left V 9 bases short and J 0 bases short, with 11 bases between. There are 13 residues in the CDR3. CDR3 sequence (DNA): TGTGCCAGCGGACAGACAATGAACACTGAAGCTTTCTTT. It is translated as CASGQTMNTEAFF.

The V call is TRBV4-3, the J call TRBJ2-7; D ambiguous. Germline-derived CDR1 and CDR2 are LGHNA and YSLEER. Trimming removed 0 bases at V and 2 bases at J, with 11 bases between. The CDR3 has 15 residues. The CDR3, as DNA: TGCGCCAGCAGCCAAGAAGATGGGCCGGCCTACGAGCAGTACTTC. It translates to CASSQEDGPAYEQYF.

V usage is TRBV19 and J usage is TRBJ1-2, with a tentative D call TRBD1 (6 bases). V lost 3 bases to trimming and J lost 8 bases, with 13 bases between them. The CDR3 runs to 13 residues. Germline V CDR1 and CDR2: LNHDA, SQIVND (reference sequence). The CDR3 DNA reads TGTGCCAGTAGTATGGGCAGGGGTGACGGCTACACCTTC. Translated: CASSMGRGDGYTF.

The CDR3 DNA is TGTGCCAGCAATAGACAGGGGGGTGGCTACACCTTC. Its protein product is CASNRQGGGYTF. The V call is TRBV6-5, the J call TRBJ1-2; TRBD1 matches at 9 bases. CDR1 and CDR2 (germline): MNHEY, SVGAGI. J was trimmed by 7 bases and V by 7 bases; bases with no gene match: 4. The CDR3 runs to 12 residues.

The CDR3 sequence: CASSMSGTQYF. Here the CDR3 DNA reads TGTGCCAGTAGTATGTCTGGGACTCAGTACTTC. This chain links TRBV19 with TRBJ2-7; possibly TRBD2 for D (6 bases). The germline V gene encodes CDR1 LNHDA and CDR2 SQIVND (reference sequence). The CDR3 contains 11 residues. The V and J ends lost 3 bases and 10 bases respectively, with 10 bases between them.

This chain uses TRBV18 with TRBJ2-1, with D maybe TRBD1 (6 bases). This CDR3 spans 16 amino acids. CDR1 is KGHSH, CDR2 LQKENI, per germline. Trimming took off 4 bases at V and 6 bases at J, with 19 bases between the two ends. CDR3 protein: CASSLQQGASSNEQFF. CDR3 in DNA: TGTGCCAGCTCACTACAACAGGGTGCTAGCAGCAATGAGCAGTTCTTC.

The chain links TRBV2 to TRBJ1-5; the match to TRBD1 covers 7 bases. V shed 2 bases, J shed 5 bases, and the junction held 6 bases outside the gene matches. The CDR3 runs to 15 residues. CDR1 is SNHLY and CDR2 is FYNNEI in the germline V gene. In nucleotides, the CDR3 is TGTGCCAGCAGTGAACGGGACAGCAAATATCAGCCCCAGCATTTT. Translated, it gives CASSERDSKYQPQHF.

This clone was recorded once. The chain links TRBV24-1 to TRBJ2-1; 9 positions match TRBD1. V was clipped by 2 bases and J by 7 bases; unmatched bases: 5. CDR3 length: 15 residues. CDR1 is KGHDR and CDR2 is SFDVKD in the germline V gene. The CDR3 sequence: CATSDSPDRGNEQFF. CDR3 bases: TGTGCCACCAGTGATTCTCCGGACAGGGGTAATGAGCAGTTCTTC.

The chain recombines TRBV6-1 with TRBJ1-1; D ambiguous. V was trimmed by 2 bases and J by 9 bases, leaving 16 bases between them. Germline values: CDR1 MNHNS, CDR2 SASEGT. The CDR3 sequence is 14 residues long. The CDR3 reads CASSEISGRVKAFF. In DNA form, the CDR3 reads TGTGCCAGCAGTGAAATTAGTGGGAGGGTCAAAGCTTTCTTT.

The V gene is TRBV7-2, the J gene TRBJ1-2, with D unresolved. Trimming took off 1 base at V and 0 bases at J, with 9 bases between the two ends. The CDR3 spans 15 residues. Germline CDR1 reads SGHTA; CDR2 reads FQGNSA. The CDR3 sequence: CASSLGAVSNYGYTF. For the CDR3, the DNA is TGTGCCAGCAGCTTAGGTGCGGTTTCTAACTATGGCTACACCTTC.

DNA for the CDR3: TGTGCCAGCAGTGAAGTGTTTACTTCATCCTCCTACAATGAGCAGTTCTTC. It codes for CASSEVFTSSSYNEQFF. The chain employs TRBV6-1 and TRBJ2-1; D is ambiguous. This CDR3 comprises 17 residues. V lost 1 base and J 0 bases, leaving 13 bases between the germline ends. Germline V gene data show CDR1 as MNHNS and CDR2 as SASEGT.

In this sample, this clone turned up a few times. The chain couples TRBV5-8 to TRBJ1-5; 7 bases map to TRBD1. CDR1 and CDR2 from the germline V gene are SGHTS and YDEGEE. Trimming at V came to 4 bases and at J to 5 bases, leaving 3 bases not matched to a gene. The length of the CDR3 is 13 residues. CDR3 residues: CASSVDRDQPQHF. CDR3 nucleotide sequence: TGTGCCAGCAGCGTAGACAGGGATCAGCCCCAGCATTTT.

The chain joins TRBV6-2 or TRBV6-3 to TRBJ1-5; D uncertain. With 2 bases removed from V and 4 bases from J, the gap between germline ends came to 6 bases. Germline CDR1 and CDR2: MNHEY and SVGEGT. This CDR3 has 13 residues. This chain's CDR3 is CASSYGGNQPQHF. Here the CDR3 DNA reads TGTGCCAGCAGTTACGGCGGTAATCAGCCCCAGCATTTT.

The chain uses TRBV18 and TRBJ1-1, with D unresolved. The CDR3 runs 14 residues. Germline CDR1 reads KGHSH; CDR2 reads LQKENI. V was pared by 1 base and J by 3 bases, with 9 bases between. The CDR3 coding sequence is TGTGCCAGCTCACCACTGGGTGCGGACACTGAAGCTTTCTTT. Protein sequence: CASSPLGADTEAFF. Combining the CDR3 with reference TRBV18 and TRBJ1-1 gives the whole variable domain NAGVMQNPRHLVRRRGQEARLRCSPMKGHSHVYWYRQLPEEGLKFMVYLQKENIIDESGMPKERFSAEFPKEGPSILRIQQVVRGDSAAYFCASSPLGADTEAFFGQGTRLTVV.